This TCR beta chain was found in a study of blood T cell repertoires in COVID-19. Looking at the study overall: Sites in the United States, Italy and Spain provided acute and convalescent COVID-19 samples. Sources were T cells, B-cell-depleted T cells, or PBMCs; the material itself was cDNA or gDNA.

Germline V gene data show CDR1 as SEHNR and CDR2 as FQNEAQ (reference sequence). Trimming removed 5 bases at V and 3 bases at J, with 13 bases between. The CDR3 sequence is 15 residues long. In the source study's methods: For nucleated cells, counts were estimated from reference gene primer amplification. The method was immunoSEQ multiplex PCR; TCRdb's version includes in-frame clones alone and lacks a portion of them. V and J calls plus clone size are reproduced from that table; the DNA served to infer D and trimming. In the table there are 150,000 to 200,000 clones, about 93% of which are singletons.

The TCR originated in a woman in her forties or fifties with acute or convalescent COVID-19. V usage is TRBV7-9 and J usage is TRBJ1-4; D is perhaps TRBD1 (6 bases). Material for sequencing was peripheral blood. The CDR3 DNA follows: TGTGCCAGCAGCCACCAGACAGGAGCTAATGAAAAACTGTTTTTT. It encodes CASSHQTGANEKLFF.